These 32 T cell receptor beta chains came from one sample sequenced in a study of T cell responses to AZD1222 COVID-19 vaccine. Sequencing was performed with immunoSEQ multiplex PCR; in TCRdb, only in-frame clones are kept and a portion is missing. The table records almost 50,000 clones, approximately 79% of them present only once. Sequenced material: peripheral blood, taken on day 0 of MenACWY control vaccination. The receptors originated from an adult in good health.

Only one count was recorded for this clone. One junction end does not reproduce the germline sequence, and a read error may be involved. The V gene is TRBV18, the J gene TRBJ2-1; 15 nucleotides line up with TRBD2. The germline gives CDR1 KGHSH, CDR2 LQKENI. CDR3 length: 15 residues. The CDR3 DNA sequence: TGTGCCAGCTCACCATCATGGACTAGCGGGAGGGCCGAGATCTTC. This codes for CASSPSWTSGRAEIF.

This clone is a singleton in its sample. This chain connects TRBV30 to TRBJ2-3; no clear D. The CDR3 is 14 residues long. V shed 7 bases and J shed 4 bases, with 18 bases lying between them. The germline V gene has CDR1 GTSNPN and CDR2 SVGIG (reference sequence). CDR3 amino acids: CASATGLGADTQYF. The CDR3 DNA sequence: TGTGCCTCCGCAACGGGCCTAGGCGCAGATACGCAGTATTTT.

This clone was seen a single time. The chain recombines TRBV9 with TRBJ2-5; possible D gene TRBD2, 7 bases. This CDR3 region has 14 residues. CDR1 and CDR2 (germline): SGDLS, YYNGEE. The germline V and J ends were trimmed by 0 bases and 5 bases, with 11 bases remaining between them. The CDR3 loop is CASSVDTGGETQYF. The CDR3 DNA follows: TGTGCCAGCAGCGTAGATACGGGGGGCGAGACCCAGTACTTC.

The count of this clone is one. The rearrangement uses TRBV7-9 and TRBJ2-1; maybe TRBD2 (6 bases). Germline CDR1 is SEHNR and CDR2 is FQNEAQ (reference sequence). V was shortened by 9 bases and J by 0 bases, with 12 bases between the two germline ends. The CDR3 loop spans 14 amino acids. The CDR3 bases are TGTGCCAGTTCCCGGGGGTCCTCCTACAATGAGCAGTTCTTC. This sequence encodes CASSRGSSYNEQFF. Using reference TRBV7-9 and TRBJ2-1 for the parts outside the CDR3, the full variable domain is DTGVSQNPRHKITKRGQNVTFRCDPISEHNRLYWYRQTLGQGPEFLTYFQNEAQLEKSRLLSDRFSAERPKGSFSTLEIQRTEQGDSAMYLCASSRGSSYNEQFFGPGTRLTVL.

This chain uses TRBV19 with TRBJ2-7, with D maybe TRBD1 (6 bases). CDR1 is LNHDA, CDR2 SQIVND, per germline (reference sequence). The CDR3 is made up of 15 amino acids. Trimming pared 3 bases from V and 3 bases from J, leaving 15 bases between. The CDR3, as DNA: TGTGCCAGTAGTATTCAGCCGGGACACAACTACGAGCAGTACTTC. This codes for CASSIQPGHNYEQYF.

The rearrangement links TRBV15 to TRBJ1-6, with D hard to call. With 1 base removed from V and 5 bases from J, the gap between germline ends came to 9 bases. Germline V lookup: CDR1 LNHNV, CDR2 YYDKDF (reference sequence). This CDR3 spans 15 amino acids. The CDR3 DNA is TGTGCCACCAGCAGAGCGTCCGGGGATAATTCACCCCTCCACTTT. This sequence encodes CATSRASGDNSPLHF.

The chain uses TRBV6-5 and TRBJ1-2; 9 nucleotides agree with TRBD1. The CDR3 length is 15 residues. In germline, CDR1 is MNHEY, CDR2 SVGAGI. The ends lost 6 bases at V and 3 bases at J; junction bases unmatched: 8. The CDR3 spells CASREGTGIYYGYTF. CDR3 DNA: TGTGCCAGCAGAGAGGGGACAGGGATATACTATGGCTACACCTTC.

In its sample, this clone was seen a few times. This chain connects TRBV30 to TRBJ1-4, with TRBD1 identical over 8 bases. In germline, CDR1 is GTSNPN, CDR2 SVGIG (reference sequence). The CDR3 covers 14 residues. The J segment lost 4 bases and the V segment lost 4 bases, leaving 5 bases of the junction unmatched. DNA of the CDR3: TGTGCCTGGACAGGGGGCCTTATTAATGAAAAACTGTTTTTT. Its translation is CAWTGGLINEKLFF.

The gene calls are TRBV19 and TRBJ2-7; maybe TRBD1 (6 bases). CDR1 is LNHDA and CDR2 is SQIVND in the germline V gene (reference sequence). The CDR3 runs to 12 residues. The V end was cut by 5 bases, the J end by 3 bases, with 8 bases between. CDR3: CASSARGYEQYF. In DNA, the CDR3 is TGTGCCAGTAGTGCCAGGGGCTACGAGCAGTACTTC.

This rearrangement joins TRBV5-1 to TRBJ1-5, with a weak D call TRBD1 (5 bases). V lost 0 bases and J 5 bases, leaving 12 bases between the germline ends. The germline V gene encodes CDR1 SGHRS and CDR2 YFSETQ. CDR3 length: 15 amino acids. Here the CDR3 reads CASSLGTGRYQPQHF. CDR3 nucleotides: TGCGCCAGCAGCTTGGGTACGGGACGGTATCAGCCCCAGCATTTT. Filled out from reference TRBV5-1 and TRBJ1-5, the complete variable domain reads KAGVTQTPRYLIKTRGQQVTLSCSPISGHRSVSWYQQTPGQGLQFLFEYFSETQRNKGNFPGRFSGRQFSNSRSEMNVSTLELGDSALYLCASSLGTGRYQPQHFGDGTRLSIL.

This clone has at least ten counts. J is TRBJ2-7 and V is TRBV19, with 10 positions matching TRBD1. The J segment lost 2 bases and the V segment lost 3 bases, leaving 4 bases of the junction unmatched. Germline values: CDR1 LNHDA, CDR2 SQIVND (reference sequence). CDR3 length equals 15 residues. The CDR3 sequence is CASSMGQGIPYEQYF. As DNA, the CDR3 is TGTGCCAGTAGTATGGGACAGGGGATACCCTACGAGCAGTACTTC.

The chain recombines TRBV27 with TRBJ2-7; 7 nucleotides agree with TRBD1. The CDR3 extends over 17 amino acids. With V trimmed by 6 bases and J by 1 base, 15 bases remained unmatched. The V gene's germline CDR1 is MNHEY and CDR2 SMNVEV (reference sequence). The CDR3 DNA reads TGTGCCAGCAGCCCCGGACCTCCGACAGGGCCATCCTACGAGCAGTACTTC. Its translation is CASSPGPPTGPSYEQYF.

The rearrangement uses TRBV30 and TRBJ2-7; D gene unclear. Trimming took 6 bases from V and 2 from J, leaving 11 bases between them. The CDR3 has 12 residues. CDR1 GTSNPN and CDR2 SVGIG come from the germline V gene (reference sequence). CDR3 sequence reads: CACKLRTYEQYF. As DNA, the CDR3 is TGTGCCTGTAAGCTTCGTACCTACGAGCAGTACTTC.

The rearrangement links TRBV2 to TRBJ1-2; 8 bases are a match to TRBD1. This CDR3 spans 15 amino acids. CDR1 and CDR2 (germline): SNHLY, FYNNEI. The J segment lost 5 bases and the V segment lost 5 bases, leaving 10 bases of the junction unmatched. The CDR3 loop is CASSYGQGRGYGYTF. CDR3 DNA: TGTGCCAGCAGTTACGGACAGGGAAGGGGTTATGGCTACACCTTC.

This rearrangement joins TRBV11-2 to TRBJ2-1; TRBD1 is a possible D gene (5 bases). Trimming took 7 bases from V and 4 from J, leaving 11 bases between them. This CDR3 is built from 13 residues. Germline assignment: CDR1 SGHAT and CDR2 FQNNGV. The CDR3 DNA sequence: TGTGCCAGCACCCAGGGCCTTTACAATGAGCAGTTCTTC. It encodes CASTQGLYNEQFF.

In nucleotides, the CDR3 is TGTGCCAGCAGTGAATCGGGGGGAGGGGGGACCTCCTACGAGCAGTACTTC. Amino acids: CASSESGGGGTSYEQYF. The J gene is TRBJ2-7, the V gene TRBV6-1; D possibly corresponds to TRBD2 (7 bases). The CDR3 extends over 17 amino acids. Trimming pared 2 bases from V and 0 bases from J, leaving 17 bases between. Germline CDR1 MNHNS, CDR2 SASEGT.

This chain joins TRBV19 and TRBJ1-5, with a tentative D call TRBD1 (6 bases). The CDR3 is 15 residues long. V gave up 3 bases and J gave up 0 bases, with 9 bases separating them. The V gene's germline CDR1 is LNHDA and CDR2 SQIVND (reference sequence). CDR3 DNA sequence: TGTGCCAGTAGTATCGGGGGGCTTAGCAATCAGCCCCAGCATTTT. This codes for CASSIGGLSNQPQHF.

J is TRBJ2-4 and V is TRBV7-2; D is possibly TRBD2 (5 bases). CDR3 length: 14 amino acids. Germline assignment: CDR1 SGHTA and CDR2 FQGNSA. Trimming took off 4 bases at V and 3 bases at J, with 10 bases between the two ends. CDR3 region: CASSYLEGKNIQYF. Written as DNA, the CDR3 is TGTGCCAGCAGCTACCTTGAGGGCAAAAACATTCAGTACTTC.

V usage is TRBV4-1 and J usage is TRBJ1-5; weak D call: TRBD1 (6 bases). The CDR3 has 18 residues. Germline CDR1 MGHRA, CDR2 YSYEKL. V was pared by 4 bases and J by 6 bases, with 25 bases between. The CDR3 protein is CASSPRIGEQGGRQPQHF. CDR3 DNA sequence: TGCGCCAGCAGCCCGAGAATCGGGGAACAGGGCGGCCGTCAGCCCCAGCATTTT.

The V call is TRBV9, the J call TRBJ2-1; 13 nucleotides agree with TRBD2. V shed 4 bases, J shed 3 bases, and the junction held 13 bases outside the gene matches. The CDR3 has 19 amino acids. Germline V gene lookup returns CDR1 SGDLS and CDR2 YYNGEE. The CDR3 sequence: CASSLQLAGGRFHYNEQFF. CDR3 nucleotide sequence: TGTGCCAGCAGCCTCCAACTAGCGGGAGGGAGGTTCCACTACAATGAGCAGTTCTTC.

The V gene is TRBV13, the J gene TRBJ2-3; D might be TRBD1 (6 bases). This CDR3 is built from 14 residues. The V end lost 2 bases, the J end lost 6 bases, and 12 bases lay between the germline ends. CDR1 and CDR2 from the germline V gene are PRHDT and FYEKMQ (reference sequence). CDR3 sequence: CASSLRGNFDTQYF. CDR3 DNA sequence: TGTGCCAGCAGCTTAAGGGGGAATTTTGATACGCAGTATTTT.

The chain joins TRBV5-1 to TRBJ1-2; a weak D match, TRBD1 (6 bases). Germline CDR1 is SGHRS and CDR2 is YFSETQ. V dropped 0 bases and J dropped 5 bases, with 14 bases sitting between them. This CDR3 comprises 15 residues. The CDR3 region has the DNA TGCGCCAGCAGCTTGGAATGGACAGAGGAGTATGGCTACACCTTC. This sequence encodes CASSLEWTEEYGYTF.

This clone was recorded a few times. CDR3 coding DNA: TGTGCCAGCAGCTTGGATGGGGTTGTGACCCAGTACTTC. This sequence encodes CASSLDGVVTQYF. The chain couples TRBV12-3 or TRBV12-4 to TRBJ2-5, with no clear D. V shed 6 bases and J shed 7 bases, with 15 bases lying between them. The CDR3 contains 13 residues.

The rearrangement links TRBV2 to TRBJ1-2; D gene unclear. This CDR3 has 12 amino acids. Trimming cost V 2 bases and J 9 bases, with 10 bases left between them. Germline V gene lookup returns CDR1 SNHLY and CDR2 FYNNEI. The CDR3: CASSESRRRYTF. CDR3 DNA: TGTGCCAGCAGTGAATCGCGGCGTCGCTACACCTTC. Based on the CDR3 plus reference TRBV2 and TRBJ1-2, the full variable domain is EPEVTQTPSHQVTQMGQEVILRCVPISNHLYFYWYRQILGQKVEFLVSFYNNEISEKSEIFDDQFSVERPDGSNFTLKIRSTKLEDSAMYFCASSESRRRYTFGSGTRLTVV.

The chain links TRBV11-2 to TRBJ1-5; TRBD1 might be the D (6 bases). The CDR3 extends over 18 amino acids. V lost 1 base and J lost 2, with 18 bases in between. Per the germline V gene, CDR1 is SGHAT and CDR2 is FQNNGV. CDR3 bases: TGTGCCAGCAGCTTAGGTAGGAGCAGGGGAGGCCGCAATCAGCCCCAGCATTTT. It is translated as CASSLGRSRGGRNQPQHF.

This chain's CDR3 is CATSRDSLRGAGGPRRTQYF. The CDR3 DNA reads as TGTGCCACCAGCAGAGATTCGCTACGCGGAGCGGGAGGGCCCAGGCGGACCCAGTACTTC. This sequence joins TRBV15 and TRBJ2-5, with 10 bases that match TRBD2. Germline-derived CDR1 and CDR2 are LNHNV and YYDKDF (reference sequence). V shed 0 bases and J 7 bases; nucleotides not matched to a gene: 20. The CDR3 extends over 20 amino acids.

The chain employs TRBV28 and TRBJ1-1; D is perhaps TRBD1 (5 bases). The V gene's germline CDR1 is MDHEN and CDR2 SYDVKM. Trimming pared 2 bases from V and 5 bases from J, leaving 12 bases between. The CDR3 contains 14 residues. CDR3 protein: CASSLLGGGTEAFF. CDR3 bases: TGTGCCAGCAGTTTACTTGGGGGAGGGACTGAAGCTTTCTTT.

The genes are TRBV25-1 and TRBJ2-5; D possibly matches TRBD1 or TRBD2 (5 bases each). The CDR3 length is 13 residues. Germline V gives CDR1 MGHDK, CDR2 SYGVNS. The V end lost 5 bases, the J end lost 4 bases, and 11 bases lay between the germline ends. The CDR3 spells CASSRVGGETQYF. In nucleotides, the CDR3 is TGTGCCAGCAGTCGGGTTGGGGGAGAGACCCAGTACTTC.

The chain combines TRBV25-1 with TRBJ2-2; a possible D gene is TRBD2 (5 bases). This CDR3 comprises 15 residues. Germline values: CDR1 MGHDK, CDR2 SYGVNS. The germline V and J ends were trimmed by 5 bases and 4 bases, with 14 bases remaining between them. CDR3 coding DNA: TGTGCCAGCAGTCTGCGAGGGAGCGGCACCGGGGAGCTGTTTTTT. Its translation is CASSLRGSGTGELFF.

The DNA of the CDR3 is TGTGCCAGCAGCCAGGCGGGTGGGGAGACCCAGTACTTC. Its protein is CASSQAGGETQYF. V is TRBV6-5 and J is TRBJ2-5; possibly TRBD2 for D (5 bases). This CDR3 region has 13 residues. Looked up from germline, CDR1 is MNHEY and CDR2 is SVGAGI. The V end was cut by 6 bases, the J end by 5 bases, with 13 bases between.

V usage is TRBV2 and J usage is TRBJ1-5; 7 bases align to TRBD1. J gave up 0 bases and V 5 bases, and 7 bases lay outside the gene matches. CDR1 is SNHLY, CDR2 FYNNEI, per germline. CDR3 length: 16 residues. The CDR3 DNA reads as TGTGCCAGCAGTTGGAGGGGGCTTGATAGCAATCAGCCCCAGCATTTT. It codes for CASSWRGLDSNQPQHF.

The rearrangement uses TRBV5-1 and TRBJ2-7; D is perhaps TRBD1 or TRBD2 (5 bases each). With 4 bases removed from V and 7 bases from J, the gap between germline ends came to 15 bases. This CDR3 region has 13 residues. From germline, CDR1 is SGHRS and CDR2 YFSETQ. The DNA for the CDR3 is TGCGCCAGCAGCCCGGGACGGGGTGGAGAGCAGTACTTC. This encodes CASSPGRGGEQYF. The entire variable domain, with the rest obtained from reference TRBV5-1 and TRBJ2-7, is as follows: KAGVTQTPRYLIKTRGQQVTLSCSPISGHRSVSWYQQTPGQGLQFLFEYFSETQRNKGNFPGRFSGRQFSNSRSEMNVSTLELGDSALYLCASSPGRGGEQYFGPGTRLTVT.